This TCR beta chain is drawn from a study of identical twins. Study conclusions and caveats: Modelling approaches yielded underestimates of out-of-frame TCR alpha sharing between monozygotic twins. Partly confounded zero-insertion analyses could result from invariant MAIT and iNKT cells.

This clonotype was counted a few times. Its matching antigen is unknown. Trimming cost V 5 bases and J 5 bases, with 12 bases left between them. CDR1 is KGHSH, CDR2 LQKENI, per germline. This CDR3 is 14 amino acids long. A universal primer binding site was introduced by template switching. The final cDNA contained unique molecular identifiers. TCRdb passed the 5' RACE reads through MiXCR, listing each CDR3 protein once. The repertoire holds around 960,000 distinct CDR3 sequences, with 9% to 15% as singletons. The sample was also linked to a second study, of yellow fever vaccine responses in identical twins. That paper states: Twins' vaccine T cell responses were reported to seem partly convergent and partly personalized.

The rearrangement links TRBV18 to TRBJ1-4; tentatively, D is TRBD1 (6 bases). The receptor was isolated from a young woman in good health. The material sequenced was PBMCs. The chain's CDR3 is CASSKQGGNEKLFF. In DNA form, the CDR3 reads TGTGCCAGCTCAAAACAGGGAGGGAATGAAAAACTGTTTTTT.